A single count supports the clone carrying this TCR beta chain. The ends lost 0 bases at V and 4 bases at J; junction bases unmatched: 5. Germline CDR1 reads SQVTM; CDR2 reads ANQGSEA. The CDR3 totals 14 residues. The entry originates in a study of blood T cell repertoires in COVID-19. TCRdb's table, derived via immunoSEQ multiplex PCR, lists solely in-frame clones and lacks some. The sample records under 200,000 clones, 86% being singletons. The material sequenced was peripheral blood. The gene calls are TRBV29-1 and TRBJ1-2; the match to TRBD1 covers 7 bases. The sequence derives from a woman aged 60 to 75 with COVID-19, enrolled during active disease. This CDR3 reads CSVEEGGGGYGYTF. CDR3 DNA: TGCAGCGTTGAAGAAGGAGGGGGCGGCTATGGCTACACCTTC.